This T cell receptor (beta chain) was identified in a study of control samples from healthy donors and cancer patients. This CDR3 comprises 15 residues. In germline, CDR1 is SGHAT, CDR2 FQNNGV. The ends lost 2 bases at V and 3 bases at J; junction bases unmatched: 5. Using immunoSEQ multiplex PCR, the repertoire was profiled, and TCRdb retains in-frame clones only, with some absent. The sample lists roughly 83,000 clones; approximately 78% were seen once. The source material was blood. This chain links TRBV11-2 with TRBJ2-7; TRBD1 matches 9 bases. The clonotype comes from a woman aged 60-75 years in good health. For the CDR3, the DNA is TGTGCCAGCAGCTTACAGGACAGGGGTGGCTACGAGCAGTACTTC. Translation gives CASSLQDRGGYEQYF.